These T cell receptor beta chains were read from a single sample in a study of CD8+ T cells in alopecia areata. Profiled with immunoSEQ multiplex PCR; TCRdb holds only in-frame clones, not every one. The profile covers approximately 150,000 clones, with approximately 51% appearing a single time and 0.99% taken by the ten largest. The sequenced sample was CD4+ T cells sorted from blood, obtained at week 0. The receptors come from a human donor with alopecia areata. CDR3s leave out the opening cysteine and the closing phenylalanine or tryptophan. Not all rows give a size; the values are once, few, many and, for expanded clones, a class.

CDR3 length,clone size,V gene,J gene,CDR3 protein
18,-,TRBV4-2,TRBJ1-3,ASSQERIGTGSITGNTIY
11,few,TRBV29-1,TRBJ2-1,SVKDGFYNEQF
10,-,TRBV29-1,TRBJ2-5,SITGTEETQY
12,-,TRBV5-1,TRBJ2-5,ATSRQGNQETQY
11,-,TRBV9,TRBJ2-3,ASSGTSGGTQY
9,few,TRBV5-1,TRBJ2-7,ASSTGLEQY
12,-,TRBV14,TRBJ2-3,ASSQDVVGRTQY
10,-,TRBV30,-,AWKGGRNEQY
10,-,TRBV2,TRBJ1-2,ASSEAEYGYT
13,few,TRBV28,TRBJ1-2,ASSLLSGTGDGYT
10,few,TRBV29-1,TRBJ2-5,SVDLQEETQY
10,-,TRBV2,TRBJ1-2,ASRTGPNGYT
9,few,TRBV29-1,TRBJ2-2,SVVDAGELF
12,-,TRBV29-1,TRBJ2-5,SVVHALSQETQY
10,-,TRBV5-4,TRBJ2-7,ASSLPPYEQY
9,-,TRBV29-1,TRBJ2-7,SVARDLEQY
12,few,TRBV7-2,TRBJ1-5,ASSQGTGAQPQH
12,-,TRBV18,TRBJ2-3,ASSPLESTDTQY
11,-,TRBV7-7,TRBJ1-1,ASSFRLDTEAF
9,once,TRBV15,TRBJ1-1,ATSARRQAF
15,-,TRBV18,TRBJ2-1,ASSPPLARTSYNEQF
13,-,TRBV30,TRBJ1-5,AWRSTGTGAQPQH
11,few,TRBV29-1,TRBJ2-5,SVDRGAGETQY
11,-,TRBV5-1,TRBJ1-1,ASSLVDDTEAF